One T cell receptor (beta chain) is described in this entry. Its antigen is currently not known. No base quality information exists; no much larger clone differs at one position. At one collaborating source in Seattle, patients were enrolled during active infection and were followed longitudinally through the course of disease. Whole blood was collected in K2EDTA tubes by collaborating institutions according to the institutions' own protocols. For TCRbeta analysis, collaborators shipped samples as frozen whole blood, isolated PBMCs, or DNA extracted from either of those sample types. This entry is derived from a study of blood T cell repertoires in COVID-19 (dated by TCRdb to 2018 to 2020). The study in broad terms: Samples covering the acute and convalescent phases of COVID-19 were provided by collaborators in the United States, Italy and Spain. Where available, HLA class I and class II types were obtained from metadata supplied by the sample provider rather than from assay-based typing. The sample metadata nearly always contained a de-identified subject ID, COVID-19 status, age in years and sex. Subjects who had been exposed to COVID-19, were actively infected with it, or had recovered from it provided the deeply sampled blood TCRbeta repertoires that made up the dataset. The samples were drawn from two sources: the first 160 participants of the ongoing ImmuneRACE study, and 1,200 or so subjects contributed by 6 global collaborators. The repertoires were released in a freely available public database meant as a resource for research on the immune response to SARS-CoV-2. The material from the prospective study consisted of cDNA or gDNA derived from T cells, B-cell-depleted T cells, or PBMCs. General study outcomes and caveats: Clinical and demographic metadata were provided uncurated, with the amount varying by source and participant.

TCRbeta CDR3 regions were amplified from genomic DNA using the immunoSEQ Assay, a bias-controlled multiplex PCR. The authors' pipeline ran thus. Within the assay, amplification of reference gene primers was used to estimate how many nucleated cells each sample contained. Sequence reads were collapsed and filtered to measure the absolute abundance of every unique TCRbeta CDR3 rearrangement. For each sample, productive Simpson clonality was calculated as the square root of Simpson's diversity index across productive rearrangements. TCRdb took this table from immuneACCESS and kept in-frame rearrangements with V and J called. Such tables lack part of the clones; where checked against another copy, unresolved V genes explain under half of the gap, and the rest is unexplained. V and J calls and clone size are those listed in that table; D and trimming were worked out from the DNA. This sample comprises 440,000 or so clones, 70% to 90% of them detected only once. Around 1.5% of the sample comes from the top ten.

The clonotype originates from a woman aged 35 to 49 with COVID-19, enrolled during active disease. Sequences were obtained from peripheral blood.

The CDR3 has the sequence CASSLPAGGYTF. At the DNA level, the sequence is TGTGCCAGCAGCTTGCCTGCAGGGGGCTACACCTTC. The rearrangement joined TRBV5-6 to TRBJ1-2, and the D gene may be TRBD1, 5 bases matching. The V end loses 1 base and the J end loses 8 bases, and a stretch of 9 bases separates them. For CDR1 and CDR2, the germline V gene lists SGHDT and YYEEEE. From its cysteine to its phenylalanine, the CDR3 spans 12 amino acids. The CDR3 DNA has 36 bases and is translated from base 1.